The clone carrying this TCR beta chain was seen only once. Its target is unknown. These data originate in a study of shared clonotypes between healthy human individuals. Free of recent acute infections or vaccinations, the donors were healthy HIV-negative adults. From germline, CDR1 is LNHDA and CDR2 SQIVND (reference sequence). This CDR3 has 15 amino acids. Trimming pared 3 bases from V and 1 base from J, leaving 13 bases between. Overall study results and limits: Larger estimated richness was generally seen in naive subsets than in memory subsets. Sharing across four donors was highest in naive CD4 (around 5%) and lowest in memory CD8 (roughly 0.4%). An expected dependence of interdonor clonotype sharing on sequencing depth was noted.

Repertoires were generated with immunoSEQ multiplex PCR, while TCRdb's copy carries only in-frame clones and drops some. The table has roughly 2.4 million clones, 90% to 96% seen once. Specimen: naive CD4+ T cells sorted from blood. Subset meaning: CD45RA+ positively selected. The J gene is TRBJ2-7, the V gene TRBV19, with D perhaps TRBD1 (6 bases). The TCR originated in a man younger than 35 in good health. The CDR3 DNA is TGTGCCAGTAGTATGGGCCCGGGACATTCCTACGAGCAGTACTTC. Translated: CASSMGPGHSYEQYF.